These 19 T cell receptor beta chains originate from one sample sequenced in a study of control samples from healthy donors and cancer patients (dated by TCRdb to 2018 to 2021). The method behind the library was the immunoSEQ multiplex PCR assay. Drawn from immuneACCESS, this table holds only the in-frame rearrangements with V and J called that TCRdb kept. Clones are partly lost; checked studies trace under half to an unresolved V gene and leave the rest unexplained. The sample contains approximately 90,000 clones, over 65% of them found a single time. The ten largest account for about 2.1% of the sample. What was sequenced was blood. The receptors stem from a woman between 40 and 50 years old in good health.

The gene calls are TRBV6-2 or TRBV6-3 and TRBJ1-5, with a weak D call TRBD1 (6 bases). The V gene lost 6 bases and the J gene lost 6 bases, with 18 bases spanning the gap. Germline V gene data show CDR1 as MNHEY and CDR2 as SVGEGT. This CDR3 is 15 amino acids long. The CDR3 sequence is CASSKPQGRPQPQHF. Written as DNA, the CDR3 is TGTGCCAGCAGCAAACCACAGGGTCGTCCTCAGCCCCAGCATTTT.

DNA of the CDR3: TGCGCCAGCAGCCCCGGACAGGAGAGGGGTGAGGGCTACACCTTC. It translates to CASSPGQERGEGYTF. The V gene is TRBV4-1, the J gene TRBJ1-2; 7 bases line up with TRBD1. V trimming: 4 bases; J trimming: 8 bases; junction bases outside the gene matches: 13. The germline gives CDR1 MGHRA, CDR2 YSYEKL. The CDR3 sequence is 15 residues long.

This rearrangement joins TRBV30 to TRBJ1-6; D not resolved. This CDR3 has 17 residues. Trimming cost V 3 bases and J 1 base, with 16 bases left between them. Germline-derived CDR1 and CDR2 are GTSNPN and SVGIG (reference sequence). The CDR3 is CAWRESFVRSYNSPLHF. For the CDR3, the DNA is TGTGCCTGGAGAGAGTCGTTCGTGCGATCCTATAATTCACCCCTCCACTTT.

This chain connects TRBV6-5 to TRBJ1-2; perhaps TRBD1 as D (5 bases). The CDR3 is made up of 15 amino acids. Per the germline V gene, CDR1 is MNHEY and CDR2 is SVGAGI. Trimming took off 7 bases at V and 2 bases at J, with 17 bases between the two ends. CDR3 in DNA: TGTGCCAGCACCGCCCCAGGGAGAGGGAACTATGGCTACACCTTC. It translates to CASTAPGRGNYGYTF.

This chain links TRBV24-1 with TRBJ2-2; unclear D gene. This CDR3 has 15 amino acids. Germline CDR1 reads KGHDR; CDR2 reads SFDVKD. The ends were cut back, 2 bases at V and 3 bases at J, with 9 bases in the middle. CDR3 coding DNA: TGTGCCACCAGTGATTCTAAGGTGTACACCGGGGAGCTGTTTTTT. Translation: CATSDSKVYTGELFF.

The CDR3, as DNA: TGTGCCAGCAGCTTATATCGGGGTATCCATGGCTACACCTTC. It encodes CASSLYRGIHGYTF. The chain recombines TRBV13 with TRBJ1-2; D not certain. The ends were cut back, 2 bases at V and 6 bases at J, with 13 bases in the middle. This CDR3 is built from 14 residues. CDR1 and CDR2 from the germline V gene are PRHDT and FYEKMQ (reference sequence).

This chain links TRBV5-5 with TRBJ1-1, with D perhaps matching TRBD1 (5 bases). Per germline, CDR1 SGHKS and CDR2 YYEKEE (reference sequence). The CDR3 is made up of 18 amino acids. V was cut by 2 bases and J by 1 base, with 21 bases left in between. CDR3 sequence: CASSFTGGRDFRNTEAFF. DNA for the CDR3: TGTGCCAGCAGCTTTACGGGCGGCAGGGACTTTAGGAACACTGAAGCTTTCTTT.

The chain employs TRBV3-1 (or the pseudogene TRBV3-2) and TRBJ1-1; tentatively, D is TRBD1 (5 bases). This CDR3 is 12 amino acids long. Germline-derived CDR1 and CDR2 are LGHDT and YNNKEL (reference sequence). The V gene lost 7 bases and the J gene lost 7 bases, with 13 bases spanning the gap. CDR3 coding DNA: TGTGCCAGCACCGGGAGGGGCGGTGAAGCTTTCTTT. It yields the protein CASTGRGGEAFF.

The chain couples TRBV11-3 to TRBJ2-1; D call uncertain. Trimming took 5 bases from V and 0 from J, leaving 14 bases between them. This CDR3 has 16 amino acids. Germline V lookup: CDR1 SGHNT, CDR2 YENEEA. CDR3 DNA: TGTGCCAGCAGCGCACTTGGCCCGAGCTCCTACAATGAGCAGTTCTTC. Its translation: CASSALGPSSYNEQFF.

The CDR3 coding sequence is TGTGCCAGCAGCTTGGTGAAGGGGGCAAACACCGGGGAGCTGTTTTTT. It translates to CASSLVKGANTGELFF. J is TRBJ2-2 and V is TRBV5-4; 7 nucleotides align to TRBD1. The CDR3 covers 16 residues. The germline gives CDR1 SGHNT, CDR2 YYREEE (reference sequence). With 0 bases clipped from V and 2 bases from J, the junction kept 4 bases outside the gene matches.

This clone was counted a few times. The chain employs TRBV4-2 and TRBJ2-1; TRBD2 aligns across 8 bases. V was clipped by 4 bases and J by 1 base; unmatched bases: 6. The CDR3 is 16 amino acids. Germline loops: CDR1 LGHNA, CDR2 YNFKEQ. DNA of the CDR3: TGTGCCAGCAGCCGATCCGGGACTAGTTCCTACAATGAGCAGTTCTTC. Protein: CASSRSGTSSYNEQFF.

The chain carries TRBV19 and TRBJ2-3; 10 bases are a match to TRBD1. Germline CDR1 reads LNHDA; CDR2 reads SQIVND (reference sequence). With V trimmed by 5 bases and J by 5 bases, 1 base remained unmatched. This CDR3 has 13 amino acids. CDR3 nucleotide sequence: TGTGCCAGTAGTGGGACAGGGGTAGATACGCAGTATTTT. Its protein is CASSGTGVDTQYF. Supplemented by reference TRBV19 and TRBJ2-3, the full variable domain reads DGGITQSPKYLFRKEGQNVTLSCEQNLNHDAMYWYRQDPGQGLRLIYYSQIVNDFQKGDIAEGYSVSREKKESFPLTVTSAQKNPTAFYLCASSGTGVDTQYFGPGTRLTVL.

This clone occurred a few times. The chain employs TRBV10-3 and TRBJ2-5; 8 nucleotides agree with TRBD1. This CDR3 has 14 amino acids. V shed 4 bases and J 1 base; nucleotides not matched to a gene: 2. Germline V gene sequence: CDR1 ENHRY, CDR2 SYGVKD. The CDR3 sequence: CAISGTGGQETQYF. The CDR3 nucleotides are TGTGCCATCAGTGGCACAGGGGGCCAAGAGACCCAGTACTTC.

The V call is TRBV7-2, the J call TRBJ2-3; D unclear. Trimming stripped 7 bases from V and 0 bases from J, with 11 bases between. CDR1 is SGHTA and CDR2 is FQGNSA in the germline V gene. This CDR3 comprises 14 residues. CDR3 in DNA: TGTGCCAGCACCCTTCGTGCTAGCACAGATACGCAGTATTTT. It encodes CASTLRASTDTQYF.

The count of this clone is one. This chain joins TRBV5-1 and TRBJ1-1; no firm D call. V was pared by 0 bases and J by 2 bases, with 8 bases between. The CDR3 spans 14 residues. Germline loops: CDR1 SGHRS, CDR2 YFSETQ. The CDR3 DNA reads TGCGCCAGCAGCTTGGTAGGGTTTAACACTGAAGCTTTCTTT. It specifies CASSLVGFNTEAFF.

This chain uses TRBV12-3 or TRBV12-4 with TRBJ1-1; 8 bases are shared with TRBD1. The CDR3 spans 13 residues. V dropped 6 bases and J dropped 5; count of bases not matched to a gene: 5. The CDR3 region is CASRTGGGTEAFF. DNA for the CDR3: TGTGCCAGCAGAACAGGGGGGGGGACTGAAGCTTTCTTT.

Concerning this clone: Other DNA sequences in the sample encode the same CDR3. V and J are TRBV7-2 and TRBJ2-7; 8 nucleotides align to TRBD2. Germline-derived CDR1 and CDR2 are SGHTA and FQGNSA. V gave up 1 base and J gave up 1 base; unmatched junction bases: 6. The CDR3 extends over 16 amino acids. The CDR3 loop is CASSLVASGSSYEQYF. In DNA form, the CDR3 reads TGTGCCAGCAGCTTAGTGGCTAGCGGGTCGTCCTACGAGCAGTACTTC.

The V and J genes are TRBV11-3 and TRBJ2-5, with 10 bases that match TRBD1. CDR1 is SGHNT and CDR2 is YENEEA in the germline V gene. There are 16 residues in the CDR3. V shed 5 bases and J 5 bases; nucleotides not matched to a gene: 11. The CDR3 bases are TGTGCCAGCAGCCGGGGGGCGACAGGGGGCGCGGAGACCCAGTACTTC. This encodes CASSRGATGGAETQYF.

This rearrangement joins TRBV19 to TRBJ1-6; D is undetermined. Germline CDR1 is LNHDA and CDR2 is SQIVND (reference sequence). The CDR3 consists of 12 residues. V lost 6 bases to trimming and J lost 7 bases, with 7 bases between them. Written as DNA, the CDR3 is TGTGCCAGTAGAATCTCCAATTCACCCCTCCACTTT. Amino acids: CASRISNSPLHF.